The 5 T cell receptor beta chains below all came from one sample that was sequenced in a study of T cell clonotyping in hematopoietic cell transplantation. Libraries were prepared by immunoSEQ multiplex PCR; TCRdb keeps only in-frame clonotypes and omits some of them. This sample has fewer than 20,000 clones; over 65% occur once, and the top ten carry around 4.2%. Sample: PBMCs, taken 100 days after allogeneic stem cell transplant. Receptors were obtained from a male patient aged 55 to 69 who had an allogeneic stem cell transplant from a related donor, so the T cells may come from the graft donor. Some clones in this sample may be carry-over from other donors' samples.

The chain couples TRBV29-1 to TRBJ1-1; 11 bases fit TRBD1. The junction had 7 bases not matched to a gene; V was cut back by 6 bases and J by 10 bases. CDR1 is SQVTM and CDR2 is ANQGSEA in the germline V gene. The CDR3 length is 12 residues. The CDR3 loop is CSVGTGGGLAFF. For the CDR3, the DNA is TGCAGCGTGGGGACAGGGGGAGGTTTAGCTTTCTTT.

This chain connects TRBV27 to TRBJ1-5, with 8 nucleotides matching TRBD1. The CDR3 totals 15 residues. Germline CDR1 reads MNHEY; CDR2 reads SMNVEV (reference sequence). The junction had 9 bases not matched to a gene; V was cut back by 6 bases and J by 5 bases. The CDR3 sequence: CASRAQGGVYQPQHF. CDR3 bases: TGTGCCAGCAGAGCACAGGGGGGAGTATATCAGCCCCAGCATTTT.

CDR3 residues: CASSEGQILADTQYF. DNA of the CDR3: TGTGCCAGCAGTGAAGGGCAGATCCTCGCAGATACGCAGTATTTT. This chain joins TRBV25-1 and TRBJ2-3; D remains unclear. V was pared by 2 bases and J by 4 bases, with 13 bases between. This CDR3 comprises 15 residues. Germline CDR1 is MGHDK and CDR2 is SYGVNS.

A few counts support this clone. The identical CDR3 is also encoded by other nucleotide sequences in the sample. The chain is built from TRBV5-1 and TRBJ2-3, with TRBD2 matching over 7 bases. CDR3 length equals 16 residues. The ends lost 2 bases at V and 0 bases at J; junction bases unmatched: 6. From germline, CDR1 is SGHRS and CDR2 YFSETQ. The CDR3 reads CASSFPPGGSTDTQYF. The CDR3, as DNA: TGCGCCAGCAGCTTCCCCCCGGGGGGAAGCACAGATACGCAGTATTTT.

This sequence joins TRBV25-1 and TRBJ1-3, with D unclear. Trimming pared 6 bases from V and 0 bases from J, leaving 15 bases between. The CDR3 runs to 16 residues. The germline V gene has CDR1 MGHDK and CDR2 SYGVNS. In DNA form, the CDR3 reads TGTGCCAGCAGCGGAATTTGGACGATCTCTGGAAACACCATATATTTT. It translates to CASSGIWTISGNTIYF. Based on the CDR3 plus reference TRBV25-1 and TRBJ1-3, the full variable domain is EADIYQTPRYLVIGTGKKITLECSQTMGHDKMYWYQQDPGMELHLIHYSYGVNSTEKGDLSSESTVSRIRTEHFPLTLESARPSHTSQYLCASSGIWTISGNTIYFGEGSWLTVV.